The 25 T cell receptor beta chains below come from one sample, sequenced in a study of T-cell memory formation after mild COVID-19. MiXCR was run by TCRdb on the 5' RACE reads, yielding one entry per CDR3 protein. This table has fewer than 350,000 distinct CDR3 sequences, roughly 15% appearing once. Sample: PBMCs or a T cell subset sorted from them (not recorded which). The source is a man younger than 35 who had mild COVID-19 (a few samples of this study predate the infection). Cell type and time point are not known.

The rearrangement links TRBV7-2 to TRBJ2-7, with D possibly being TRBD1 or TRBD2 (6 bases each). The CDR3 loop spans 13 amino acids. Trimming removed 5 bases from V and 7 bases from J, with 15 bases in between. CDR1 and CDR2 (germline): SGHTA, FQGNSA. The CDR3 spells CASSQQGLQEQYF. The CDR3, as DNA: TGTGCCAGCAGCCAACAGGGACTTCAAGAGCAGTACTTC.

The chain is built from TRBV6-2 or TRBV6-3 and TRBJ2-3; 8 bases agree with TRBD2. The CDR3 is 13 residues long. Germline V CDR1 and CDR2: MNHEY, SVGEGT. The V and J ends lost 8 bases and 4 bases, in that order; junction bases with no gene match: 5. CDR3 in DNA: TGTGCCAGCGGCCCGACTAGCGCAGATACGCAGTATTTT. Residues: CASGPTSADTQYF.

The rearrangement uses TRBV4-2 and TRBJ2-5; 8 bases line up with TRBD1. The germline CDR1 and CDR2 sequences are LGHNA and YNFKEQ. V gave up 4 bases and J gave up 4 bases; unmatched junction bases: 5. CDR3 length equals 14 residues. The CDR3 DNA reads as TGTGCCAGCAGCCGTGACAGGGGAACAGAGACCCAGTACTTC. Its translation: CASSRDRGTETQYF.

This clonotype came up a few times. This chain connects TRBV5-1 to TRBJ1-1; D is possibly TRBD1 (5 bases). Germline V lookup: CDR1 SGHRS, CDR2 YFSETQ. The V end was cut by 0 bases, the J end by 1 base, with 13 bases between. This CDR3 is built from 16 residues. CDR3 DNA: TGCGCCAGCAGCTTGGATACCTCCGGGGGGAACACTGAAGCTTTCTTT. The encoded protein is CASSLDTSGGNTEAFF.

This clonotype was counted a few times. This chain connects TRBV7-3 to TRBJ2-1; 8 bases align to TRBD1. Looked up from germline, CDR1 is SGHTA and CDR2 is FQGTGA. V gave up 5 bases and J gave up 9 bases; unmatched junction bases: 6. The CDR3 covers 13 residues. CDR3 coding DNA: TGTGCCAGCAGCCCGCAGGGGACAGGTGAGCAGTTCTTC. Amino acids: CASSPQGTGEQFF.

This clonotype has a count of ten or more. The rearrangement links TRBV5-1 to TRBJ2-7; no clear D gene. V lost 4 bases, J lost 4 bases, and 18 bases lay in between. Germline assignment: CDR1 SGHRS and CDR2 YFSETQ. The CDR3 has 15 residues. The CDR3 region is CASSPTGSPLYEQYV. CDR3 in DNA: TGCGCCAGCAGCCCCACCGGGTCCCCTCTGTACGAGCAGTACGTC.

This clonotype was seen more than once but under ten times. The chain couples TRBV7-2 to TRBJ2-7; D might be TRBD1 or TRBD2, each matching 5 bases. There are 14 residues in the CDR3. Germline CDR1 SGHTA, CDR2 FQGNSA. The V end lost 2 bases, the J end lost 0 bases, and 8 bases lay between the germline ends. This chain's CDR3 is CASSLSGTSYEQYF. The CDR3, as DNA: TGTGCCAGCAGCTTATCAGGGACCTCCTACGAGCAGTACTTC.

V is TRBV6-5 and J is TRBJ1-6; D remains ambiguous. The V gene's germline CDR1 is MNHEY and CDR2 SVGAGI. CDR3 length: 16 amino acids. Trimming pared 7 bases from V and 3 bases from J, leaving 16 bases between. The CDR3 spells CASNRAGGDYNSPLHF. Here the CDR3 DNA reads TGTGCCAGCAACCGAGCGGGCGGGGACTATAATTCACCCCTCCACTTT.

This clonotype came up a few times. The chain uses TRBV18 and TRBJ2-1; 10 bases align to TRBD2. Germline V lookup: CDR1 KGHSH, CDR2 LQKENI. The length of the CDR3 is 16 residues. The junction had 9 bases not matched to a gene; V was cut back by 6 bases and J by 4 bases. The CDR3 region is CASSPATSGVYNEQFF. The CDR3 DNA sequence: TGTGCCAGCTCGCCTGCAACTAGCGGGGTTTACAATGAGCAGTTCTTC.

This clonotype showed up just a few times. The chain has TRBV5-1 and TRBJ2-3; 9 positions agree with TRBD1. Trimming cost V 3 bases and J 0 bases; bases outside gene matches: 5. The V gene's germline CDR1 is SGHRS and CDR2 YFSETQ. This CDR3 spans 16 amino acids. CDR3 region: CASSWTGVASTDTQYF. The CDR3 DNA is TGCGCCAGCAGCTGGACAGGGGTCGCTAGCACAGATACGCAGTATTTT.

This clonotype showed up many times. The chain carries TRBV18 and TRBJ2-1, with D perhaps TRBD2 (5 bases). The V and J ends lost 3 bases and 10 bases respectively, with 13 bases between them. The CDR3 runs 13 residues. The germline V gene has CDR1 KGHSH and CDR2 LQKENI. For the CDR3, the DNA is TGTGCCAGCTCACCTCGATCCCCGGGGGAGCAGTTCTTC. Its protein is CASSPRSPGEQFF.

This clonotype was found many times. This rearrangement joins TRBV19 to TRBJ2-7; possible D gene TRBD2, 6 bases. The germline V gene has CDR1 LNHDA and CDR2 SQIVND (reference sequence). The V gene lost 3 bases and the J gene lost 2 bases, with 11 bases spanning the gap. The CDR3 has 14 amino acids. The CDR3 DNA follows: TGTGCCAGTAGTATTAACCCGGGGGCCTACGAGCAGTACTTC. Its translation is CASSINPGAYEQYF.

In this sample, this clonotype turned up a few times. The rearrangement uses TRBV27 and TRBJ1-1; D is ambiguous. There are 18 residues in the CDR3. From germline, CDR1 is MNHEY and CDR2 SMNVEV (reference sequence). V was clipped by 2 bases and J by 7 bases, with 26 bases between them. The CDR3 nucleotides are TGTGCCAGCAGTTTAAGCCCCTCTACTAATTTTCTGGGTGGTGAAGCTTTCTTT. The encoded protein is CASSLSPSTNFLGGEAFF.

Only a few counts were recorded for this clonotype. The V and J genes are TRBV6-5 and TRBJ1-1; D perhaps matches TRBD1 (6 bases). The length of the CDR3 is 14 residues. V was cut by 5 bases and J by 4 bases, with 14 bases left in between. Germline CDR1 is MNHEY and CDR2 is SVGAGI. The CDR3 DNA reads as TGTGCCAGCAGTCCATCAGGGGATGGCACTGAAGCTTTCTTT. Its translation is CASSPSGDGTEAFF.

The chain combines TRBV7-9 with TRBJ2-7; tentatively, D is TRBD2 (6 bases). V gave up 5 bases and J gave up 3 bases, with 20 bases separating them. The CDR3 is 16 amino acids. Germline-derived CDR1 and CDR2 are SEHNR and FQNEAQ (reference sequence). Written as DNA, the CDR3 is TGTGCCAGCAGCCCCCGGGACTCCCAAATCCTCTACGAGCAGTACTTC. As protein: CASSPRDSQILYEQYF.

This clonotype was found a few times. V is TRBV5-1 and J is TRBJ1-4, with D possibly TRBD1 on 5 matching bases. Germline V CDR1 and CDR2: SGHRS, YFSETQ. Deletions cut 0 bases from V and 6 bases from J, with 6 bases between. CDR3 size: 13 residues. CDR3 sequence reads: CASSLVGDEKLFF. The DNA for the CDR3 is TGCGCCAGCAGCTTGGTAGGGGATGAAAAACTGTTTTTT.

This clonotype came up many times. V and J are TRBV29-1 and TRBJ1-3; D is perhaps TRBD1 (5 bases). This CDR3 spans 13 amino acids. Per the germline V gene, CDR1 is SQVTM and CDR2 is ANQGSEA. With 6 bases removed from V and 0 bases from J, the gap between germline ends came to 9 bases. The CDR3 spells CSVRAISGNTIYF. Here the CDR3 DNA reads TGCAGCGTCAGGGCGATCTCTGGAAACACCATATATTTT.

This chain uses TRBV5-1 with TRBJ1-5, with D unclear. V lost 4 bases and J 9 bases, leaving 8 bases between the germline ends. The germline gives CDR1 SGHRS, CDR2 YFSETQ. The CDR3 consists of 11 residues. In nucleotides, the CDR3 is TGCGCCAGCAGCCCCTGTGGGCCCCAGCATTTT. Translation: CASSPCGPQHF.

This chain links TRBV11-2 with TRBJ2-1, with a possible D match to TRBD2 (5 bases). V lost 6 bases and J 4 bases, leaving 16 bases between the germline ends. The CDR3 loop spans 15 amino acids. Germline CDR1 SGHAT, CDR2 FQNNGV. The CDR3 here is CASRPQGGAYNEQFF. The CDR3 DNA reads as TGTGCCAGCAGACCTCAAGGAGGTGCGTACAATGAGCAGTTCTTC.

The chain recombines TRBV18 with TRBJ2-3; tentatively, D is TRBD2 (6 bases). V lost 6 bases to trimming and J lost 0 bases, with 10 bases between them. This CDR3 spans 14 amino acids. Germline CDR1 is KGHSH and CDR2 is LQKENI. Written as DNA, the CDR3 is TGTGCCAGCTCCACCGGGGGTAGCACAGATACGCAGTATTTT. Translated, it gives CASSTGGSTDTQYF. Drawing the rest from reference TRBV18 and TRBJ2-3, the complete variable domain is NAGVMQNPRHLVRRRGQEARLRCSPMKGHSHVYWYRQLPEEGLKFMVYLQKENIIDESGMPKERFSAEFPKEGPSILRIQQVVRGDSAAYFCASSTGGSTDTQYFGPGTRLTVL.

The chain joins TRBV2 to TRBJ1-6; D is ambiguous. The CDR3 loop spans 14 amino acids. Germline CDR1 is SNHLY and CDR2 is FYNNEI. V lost 6 bases to trimming and J lost 0 bases, with 6 bases between them. The CDR3 bases are TGTGCCAGCAGGGCGAGCTCCTATAATTCACCCCTCCACTTT. Translation: CASRASSYNSPLHF.

This clonotype appeared many times. The chain employs TRBV7-2 and TRBJ2-2; the D gene is possibly TRBD2 (6 bases). Germline assignment: CDR1 SGHTA and CDR2 FQGNSA. There are 14 residues in the CDR3. V lost 5 bases to trimming and J lost 3 bases, with 10 bases between them. The CDR3 loop is CASSNRRDTGELFF. CDR3 nucleotides: TGTGCCAGCAGCAATCGGAGGGACACCGGGGAGCTGTTTTTT. The complete variable domain, with remaining parts taken from reference TRBV7-2 and TRBJ2-2, reads GAGVSQSPSNKVTEKGKDVELRCDPISGHTALYWYRQSLGQGLEFLIYFQGNSAPDKSGLPSDRFSAERTGGSVSTLTIQRTQQEDSAVYLCASSNRRDTGELFFGEGSRLTVL.

V and J are TRBV5-1 and TRBJ1-2, with unresolved D. V was shortened by 0 bases and J by 8 bases, with 20 bases between the two germline ends. CDR1 and CDR2 from the germline V gene are SGHRS and YFSETQ. The CDR3 consists of 16 residues. CDR3 DNA sequence: TGCGCCAGCAGCTTGGCGGGGTCTACCGCGGTAGAAGGCTACACCTTC. It yields the protein CASSLAGSTAVEGYTF.

This clonotype has just a few counts. This chain connects TRBV9 to TRBJ2-1; weak D call: TRBD1 (5 bases). Trimming shortened V by 2 bases and J by 6 bases, and 15 bases separated the two germline ends. Germline V gene lookup returns CDR1 SGDLS and CDR2 YYNGEE. The CDR3 spans 15 residues. The CDR3 DNA sequence: TGTGCCAGCAGCGTTTCCAGGGCCGCATCCAATGAGCAGTTCTTC. It codes for CASSVSRAASNEQFF.

The genes are TRBV12-3 or TRBV12-4 and TRBJ1-1; unclear D gene. Between the trimmed V and J ends, which lost 6 bases and 1 base, there was a span of 15 bases. CDR3 size: 15 residues. The chain's CDR3 is CASSPQISPNTEAFF. The CDR3 nucleotides read TGTGCCAGCAGCCCCCAGATTTCTCCGAACACTGAAGCTTTCTTT.